The TCR beta chain described here comes from a study of cytomegalovirus exposure and HLA in healthy donors. A multiplex PCR was run with 60 Vbeta primers and 13 Jbeta primers. The protocol was immunoSEQ multiplex PCR, while the TCRdb copy is restricted to in-frame clones and leaves out a portion. This sample has around 120,000 clones; 65% to 80% occur once, and the top ten carry approximately 2.8%. V lost 7 bases, J lost 3 bases, and 7 bases stayed unmatched. CDR1 and CDR2 from the germline V gene are WSHSY and SAAADI. The CDR3 runs to 14 residues. This clone was detected a few times. The antigen remains unidentified. The study's findings and limits: In a later analysis, at a false discovery rate of 0.05, roughly 18,000 TCR beta sequences were associated with HLA alleles.

The sequence was collected from a woman between 40 and 55 years old in good health and CMV-seronegative. The sequenced sample consisted of PBMCs. V is TRBV10-2 and J is TRBJ2-3; 7 positions agree with TRBD2. The CDR3, as DNA: TGCGCCAGCAAGAGCGGGGCTCCAACAGATACGCAGTATTTT. It translates to CASKSGAPTDTQYF.